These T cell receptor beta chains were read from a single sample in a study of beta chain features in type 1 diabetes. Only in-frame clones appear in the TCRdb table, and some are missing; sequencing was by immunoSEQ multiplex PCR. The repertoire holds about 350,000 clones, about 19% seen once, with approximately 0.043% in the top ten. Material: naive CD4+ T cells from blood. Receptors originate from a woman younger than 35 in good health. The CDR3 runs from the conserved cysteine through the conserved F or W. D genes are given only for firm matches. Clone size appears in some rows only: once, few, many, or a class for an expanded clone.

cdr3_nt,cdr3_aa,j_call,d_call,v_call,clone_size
TGTGCCGGTCCGGGGGAAACGAACGTCCTGACTTTC,CAGPGETNVLTF,TRBJ2-6,.,TRBV19,.
TGTGCCAGCAGCTTGGACGGGGTGCGGGGCTACACCTTC,CASSLDGVRGYTF,TRBJ1-2,.,TRBV7-9,.
TGCGCCAGCAGCCTCCGGACAGGGGCCACTGAAGCTTTCTTT,CASSLRTGATEAFF,TRBJ1-1,TRBD1,TRBV5-1,.
TGCGCCAGCAGTCAACGGGAAGGAAGGGTCCCTATGGTTGAGCAGTTCTTC,CASSQREGRVPMVEQFF,TRBJ2-1,.,TRBV23-1,.
TGTGCCAGCATAAGACAGGGCTATACTGAAGCTTTCTTT,CASIRQGYTEAFF,TRBJ1-1,TRBD1,TRBV7-2,.
TGTGCCAGCAGTCTACAGGGATACGAGCAGTACTTC,CASSLQGYEQYF,TRBJ2-7,.,TRBV28,.
TGTGCCAGCTCACCACCTGCGACTAGCGGGGGCACAGATACGCAGTATTTT,CASSPPATSGGTDTQYF,TRBJ2-3,TRBD2,TRBV18,few
TGTGCCAGCAGCGTAGAGACCACCGGGAATGGCTACACCTTC,CASSVETTGNGYTF,TRBJ1-2,.,TRBV9,.
TGTGCCAGCAGCACCGCGACAGGCAACCAAGAGACCCAGTACTTC,CASSTATGNQETQYF,TRBJ2-5,.,TRBV5-4,few
TGTGCCAGCAGCGTGTACGACTCCACAGATACGCAGTATTTT,CASSVYDSTDTQYF,TRBJ2-3,.,TRBV9,once
TGCGCCAGCAGCTTATCCTCTTACAATGAGCAGTTCTTC,CASSLSSYNEQFF,TRBJ2-1,.,TRBV5-1,.
TGTGCCTGGAGTCGGGGAGCCCTCGTGCTGGAAAAACTGTTTTTT,CAWSRGALVLEKLFF,TRBJ1-4,.,TRBV30,.
TGTGCCAGCAGTCCACGAGCGGGGTTGGGCTACACCTTC,CASSPRAGLGYTF,TRBJ1-2,.,TRBV6-6,.
TGCGCCAGCAGTGAGCTCCAAGCGGGGGACTCTGGGGCCAACGTCCTGACTTTC,CASSELQAGDSGANVLTF,TRBJ2-6,TRBD2,TRBV10-2,.
TGTGCCAGCAGTGGGGGACTGGCGCGGGGCAAAAACATTCAGTACTTC,CASSGGLARGKNIQYF,TRBJ2-4,.,TRBV27,few
TGTGCCAGCAGTTACTCCAACCTAAGAGCTGAAGCTTTCTTT,CASSYSNLRAEAFF,TRBJ1-1,.,TRBV6-5,.
TGTGCCAGCAGCTTCCCACCCGGGACTTACAATGAGCAGTTCTTC,CASSFPPGTYNEQFF,TRBJ2-1,.,TRBV7-9,few
TGCGCCAGCAGCCGCGACAGGGGCTACGAGCAGTACTTC,CASSRDRGYEQYF,TRBJ2-7,TRBD1,TRBV4-1,few
TGTGCCAGCAGTTACTCGGCGGGGCGAGGTGAAAAACTGTTTTTT,CASSYSAGRGEKLFF,TRBJ1-4,.,TRBV6-6,.
TGTGCCAGCAGCTTGACCACTCCAAGCACAGATACGCAGTATTTT,CASSLTTPSTDTQYF,TRBJ2-3,.,TRBV5-6,.
TGTGCCAGCAGCCATCCTCCCGCTACTAGCTACGAGCAGTACTTC,CASSHPPATSYEQYF,TRBJ2-7,.,TRBV14,few
TGCGCCAGCAGCTTATTTTCGGGGGTAGATAATTCACCCCTCCACTTT,CASSLFSGVDNSPLHF,TRBJ1-6,.,TRBV5-1,few
TGTGCCAGCAGCTTAGCGGGCACAGATACGCAGTATTTT,CASSLAGTDTQYF,TRBJ2-3,.,TRBV13,few
TGTGCCAGCAGCCGAGGGCCTAGCGGGAAAACCGGGGAGCTGTTTTTT,CASSRGPSGKTGELFF,TRBJ2-2,TRBD2,TRBV7-6,.
TGTGCCAGCATAAACCTAGCGGGACAGAACGAGCAGTACTTC,CASINLAGQNEQYF,TRBJ2-7,TRBD2,TRBV6-5,.
TGTGCCAGCAGTCCCGGGACTCGTCATCAGCCCCAGCATTTT,CASSPGTRHQPQHF,TRBJ1-5,.,TRBV2,.
TGTGCCAGCAGGTGGAGCGGGAGTATCTCCGGGGAGCTGTTTTTT,CASRWSGSISGELFF,TRBJ2-2,TRBD2,TRBV7-9,.
TGTGCCACGAGATGGGGACAGGGTAACTATGGCTACACCTTC,CATRWGQGNYGYTF,TRBJ1-2,TRBD1,TRBV10-3,few
TGTGCCAGCATCCCTCGTAGGGGCAGGGAAGTTTCTGGGGCCAACGTCCTGACTTTC,CASIPRRGREVSGANVLTF,TRBJ2-6,.,TRBV7-9,few
TGTGCCAGCAGCTTTCGGCCGCAGGGGGCAGGGAACACTGAAGCTTTCTTT,CASSFRPQGAGNTEAFF,TRBJ1-1,TRBD1,TRBV7-2,few
TGTGCCACCAGCAGAAGCTTCAGGGACACATCTAACTATGGCTACACCTTC,CATSRSFRDTSNYGYTF,TRBJ1-2,.,TRBV15,.
TGTGCCAGCAGTCGTGGGAGTGAAGCTTTCTTT,CASSRGSEAFF,TRBJ1-1,.,TRBV6-1,once
TGTGCCAGCAGCCCGAGGACTAGCGACTACAATGAGCAGTTCTTC,CASSPRTSDYNEQFF,TRBJ2-1,TRBD2,TRBV7-8,.
TGTGCCATCAGTGGGAGACAGGGGGGCACAGATACGCAGTATTTT,CAISGRQGGTDTQYF,TRBJ2-3,TRBD1,TRBV10-3,few
TGCGCCAGCAGACCTGGGACAGGGCGGAACACCATATATTTT,CASRPGTGRNTIYF,TRBJ1-3,TRBD1,TRBV23-1,.
TGCGCCAGCAGCCATCGCGACAGAAGCAATCAGCCCCAGCATTTT,CASSHRDRSNQPQHF,TRBJ1-5,.,TRBV4-1,few
TGTGCCAGCAGTTACTCCACGGGAGCTGGGGCCAACGTCCTGACTTTC,CASSYSTGAGANVLTF,TRBJ2-6,.,TRBV6-5,.
TGTGCCAGCAGTCGGTCCCCAGGGAGGGAGACCCAGTACTTC,CASSRSPGRETQYF,TRBJ2-5,.,TRBV6-5,once
TGTGCCAGCAGTCCCGACAGCGATCAGCCCCAGCATTTT,CASSPDSDQPQHF,TRBJ1-5,.,TRBV2,few
TGTGCCAGTAACCCGGGGGGGCGGGGAAGCAATCAGCCCCAGCATTTT,CASNPGGRGSNQPQHF,TRBJ1-5,.,TRBV19,.